This entry lists 23 T cell receptor beta chains sequenced from one sample in a study of cytomegalovirus exposure and HLA in healthy donors. Both 60 Vbeta primers and 13 Jbeta primers went into the PCR. The table came from immunoSEQ multiplex PCR; TCRdb's copy has only in-frame clones and leaves some out. Of fewer than 150,000 clones detected, over 70% appear once; the ten largest clones hold roughly 3.1%. Sequencing used PBMCs. These receptors originate from a man under 40 in good health and CMV-seronegative.

The chain joins TRBV11-2 to TRBJ1-4; D call uncertain. The germline V and J ends were trimmed by 1 base and 5 bases, with 5 bases remaining between them. The germline V gene has CDR1 SGHAT and CDR2 FQNNGV. This CDR3 comprises 13 residues. The chain's CDR3 is CASSLGGNEKLFF. Written as DNA, the CDR3 is TGTGCCAGCAGCTTAGGAGGCAATGAAAAACTGTTTTTT.

The V call is TRBV7-9, the J call TRBJ1-1; 10 bases are a match to TRBD1. The CDR3 contains 14 residues. Trimming took 0 bases from V and 6 from J; bases not matched to a gene: 1. Germline V CDR1 and CDR2: SEHNR, FQNEAQ (reference sequence). CDR3 region: CASSLATGGSEAFF. In nucleotides, the CDR3 is TGTGCCAGCAGCTTAGCGACAGGGGGCTCTGAAGCTTTCTTT.

V and J are TRBV18 and TRBJ2-1; D is perhaps TRBD2 (6 bases). The V end lost 6 bases, the J end lost 3 bases, and 15 bases lay between the germline ends. The CDR3 extends over 15 amino acids. Germline CDR1 is KGHSH and CDR2 is LQKENI. Here the CDR3 reads CASSGRDFLYNEQFF. The CDR3 DNA is TGTGCCAGCTCTGGGCGGGACTTCCTCTACAATGAGCAGTTCTTC.

This clone was picked up a small number of times. The chain combines TRBV30 with TRBJ1-2; possible D gene TRBD1, 6 bases. Trimming shortened V by 1 base and J by 4 bases, and 10 bases separated the two germline ends. This CDR3 spans 13 amino acids. Germline CDR1 GTSNPN, CDR2 SVGIG (reference sequence). CDR3 residues: CAWSGGQSYGYTF. In DNA, the CDR3 is TGTGCCTGGAGTGGAGGACAGAGCTATGGCTACACCTTC.

The chain has TRBV10-3 and TRBJ2-5; 8 bases fit TRBD2. The trim removed 7 bases at V and 5 bases at J, leaving 9 bases unmatched. CDR1 is ENHRY and CDR2 is SYGVKD in the germline V gene. The CDR3 extends over 14 amino acids. The CDR3 DNA reads TGTGCCATCATGGCGGGAGGTGGTTCGGAGACCCAGTACTTC. Its protein product is CAIMAGGGSETQYF.

The V gene is TRBV7-9, the J gene TRBJ1-2; unclear D gene. The CDR3 is made up of 13 amino acids. The V end was cut by 5 bases, the J end by 6 bases, with 13 bases between. CDR1 SEHNR and CDR2 FQNEAQ come from the germline V gene (reference sequence). The CDR3: CASSGTGGDGYTF. As DNA, the CDR3 is TGTGCCAGCAGCGGCACGGGAGGCGATGGCTACACCTTC.

The chain has TRBV6-6 and TRBJ1-1, with 7 bases identical to TRBD1. The CDR3 has 15 residues. The junction had 12 bases not matched to a gene; V was cut back by 6 bases and J by 5 bases. Germline CDR1 and CDR2: MNHNY and SVGAGI (reference sequence). The CDR3, as DNA: TGTGCCAGCAGATCCGCGTCAGGGGGGATGACTGAAGCTTTCTTT. It specifies CASRSASGGMTEAFF.

V is TRBV13 and J is TRBJ2-3, with 10 bases matching TRBD2. The trim removed 5 bases at V and 0 bases at J, leaving 2 bases unmatched. The CDR3 extends over 15 amino acids. Germline CDR1 is PRHDT and CDR2 is FYEKMQ (reference sequence). CDR3 sequence reads: CASSPTSGSTDTQYF. CDR3 nucleotides: TGTGCCAGCAGCCCGACTAGCGGGAGCACAGATACGCAGTATTTT.

V gene TRBV6-5 combines with J gene TRBJ1-2; possibly TRBD1 for D (6 bases). Germline lookup yields CDR1 MNHEY and CDR2 SVGAGI. The V gene lost 2 bases and the J gene lost 3 bases, with 10 bases spanning the gap. The CDR3 consists of 14 residues. The CDR3 DNA follows: TGTGCCAGCAGTTACGTTCAGGGGTACTATGGCTACACCTTC. Protein sequence: CASSYVQGYYGYTF.

This chain joins TRBV30 and TRBJ1-5; tentative D call: TRBD1 (5 bases). V dropped 5 bases and J dropped 4 bases, with 15 bases sitting between them. The CDR3 is 14 residues long. Germline V lookup: CDR1 GTSNPN, CDR2 SVGIG (reference sequence). The CDR3, as DNA: TGTGCCTGGGGTCGGCAGGGAAGGAATCAGCCCCAGCATTTT. This codes for CAWGRQGRNQPQHF.

V usage is TRBV7-2 and J usage is TRBJ2-7, with a possible D match to TRBD2 (6 bases). This CDR3 spans 16 amino acids. In germline, CDR1 is SGHTA, CDR2 FQGNSA. V lost 1 base and J 0 bases, leaving 13 bases between the germline ends. The CDR3 loop is CASSLGHGTGSYEQYF. CDR3 bases: TGTGCCAGCAGCTTAGGACACGGGACTGGCTCCTACGAGCAGTACTTC. Complete variable domain (other parts from reference TRBV7-2 and TRBJ2-7): GAGVSQSPSNKVTEKGKDVELRCDPISGHTALYWYRQSLGQGLEFLIYFQGNSAPDKSGLPSDRFSAERTGGSVSTLTIQRTQQEDSAVYLCASSLGHGTGSYEQYFGPGTRLTVT.

This chain joins TRBV27 and TRBJ2-5, with TRBD1 matching over 9 bases. Germline assignment: CDR1 MNHEY and CDR2 SMNVEV (reference sequence). The junction had 7 bases not matched to a gene; V was cut back by 6 bases and J by 5 bases. CDR3 length: 14 residues. The CDR3 DNA reads as TGTGCCAGCAGACGTACAGGGGGCTGGGAGACCCAGTACTTC. Translation gives CASRRTGGWETQYF.

V usage is TRBV15 and J usage is TRBJ2-5; 7 bases are a match to TRBD1. Losses at the gene ends were 6 bases for V and 6 bases for J; bases not matched to a gene: 4. Germline V gene sequence: CDR1 LNHNV, CDR2 YYDKDF (reference sequence). The CDR3 has 12 residues. Here the CDR3 reads CATSPTGQTQYF. CDR3 DNA: TGTGCCACCAGTCCGACAGGGCAGACCCAGTACTTC. The whole variable domain, remainder taken from reference TRBV15 and TRBJ2-5, is DAMVIQNPRYQVTQFGKPVTLSCSQTLNHNVMYWYQQKSSQAPKLLFHYYDKDFNNEADTPDNFQSRRPNTSFCFLDIRSPGLGDTAMYLCATSPTGQTQYFGPGTRLLVL.

This clone was seen once. The identical CDR3 is also encoded by other nucleotide sequences in the sample. The V call is TRBV7-9, the J call TRBJ1-5, with a tentative D call TRBD1 (5 bases). The germline CDR1 and CDR2 sequences are SEHNR and FQNEAQ (reference sequence). V was trimmed by 5 bases and J by 2 bases, leaving 10 bases between them. The CDR3 covers 14 residues. The CDR3 nucleotides read TGTGCCAGCAGCCGAGGAGGGGGCAATCAGCCCCAGCATTTT. Protein sequence: CASSRGGGNQPQHF. Full variable domain (missing parts from reference TRBV7-9 and TRBJ1-5): DTGVSQNPRHKITKRGQNVTFRCDPISEHNRLYWYRQTLGQGPEFLTYFQNEAQLEKSRLLSDRFSAERPKGSFSTLEIQRTEQGDSAMYLCASSRGGGNQPQHFGDGTRLSIL.

The chain recombines TRBV14 with TRBJ2-3; D might be TRBD1 (6 bases). This CDR3 spans 16 amino acids. Germline assignment: CDR1 SGHDN and CDR2 FVKESK. The V end lost 4 bases, the J end lost 3 bases, and 17 bases lay between the germline ends. The CDR3 protein is CASSPLGTLGTDTQYF. CDR3 DNA sequence: TGTGCCAGCAGCCCGCTCGGGACACTAGGGACAGATACGCAGTATTTT.

This clone has a single count. J is TRBJ2-5 and V is TRBV15; D gene uncertain. CDR3 size: 15 residues. The V gene lost 0 bases and the J gene lost 4 bases, with 12 bases spanning the gap. CDR1 and CDR2 (germline): LNHNV, YYDKDF (reference sequence). The CDR3 reads CATSRDLSHGETQYF. The CDR3 DNA reads TGTGCCACCAGCAGAGATCTTTCGCACGGAGAGACCCAGTACTTC.

The chain recombines TRBV6-5 with TRBJ2-3; 7 bases are a match to TRBD2. CDR1 MNHEY and CDR2 SVGAGI come from the germline V gene. The junction had 5 bases not matched to a gene; V was cut back by 6 bases and J by 5 bases. The CDR3 covers 13 residues. As DNA, the CDR3 is TGTGCCAGCAGGACTAGCCACGGAGATACGCAGTATTTT. It translates to CASRTSHGDTQYF.

This clone was picked up a small number of times. The chain couples TRBV7-3 to TRBJ1-1, with D tentatively TRBD1 (5 bases). Germline CDR1 reads SGHTA; CDR2 reads FQGTGA. This CDR3 has 14 residues. In DNA form, the CDR3 reads TGTGCTAGTTCGGTAGACAGATGGAACACTGAAGCTTTCTTT. The encoded protein is CASSVDRWNTEAFF.

This clone turned up a few times. The chain couples TRBV19 to TRBJ1-5; TRBD1 agrees at 7 bases. The CDR3 loop spans 14 amino acids. V gave up 6 bases and J gave up 7 bases; unmatched junction bases: 9. Looked up from germline, CDR1 is LNHDA and CDR2 is SQIVND (reference sequence). As DNA, the CDR3 is TGTGCCAGTAGCAATACAGGGGCGCAACAGCCCCAGCATTTT. Amino acid sequence: CASSNTGAQQPQHF.

This chain links TRBV19 with TRBJ2-7; 11 bases align to TRBD1. CDR3 length: 18 residues. The germline CDR1 and CDR2 sequences are LNHDA and SQIVND (reference sequence). V was clipped by 5 bases and J by 4 bases; unmatched bases: 16. CDR3 amino acids: CASSDIGITGTGGYEQYF. CDR3 nucleotide sequence: TGTGCCAGTAGTGATATTGGTATCACCGGGACAGGGGGGTACGAGCAGTACTTC.

The chain is built from TRBV25-1 and TRBJ2-1; a weak D match, TRBD1 (5 bases). The CDR3 length is 14 residues. CDR1 MGHDK and CDR2 SYGVNS come from the germline V gene. V lost 1 base and J 7 bases, leaving 11 bases between the germline ends. The CDR3 DNA sequence: TGTGCCAGCAGTGAATTTACAGGCTCGAATGAGCAGTTCTTC. Translated: CASSEFTGSNEQFF.

In the case of this clone: Other nucleotide sequences in the sample specify the same CDR3. The chain uses TRBV29-1 and TRBJ2-1, with D unclear. Trimming took 4 bases from V and 0 from J, leaving 7 bases between them. The CDR3 contains 13 residues. CDR1 SQVTM and CDR2 ANQGSEA come from the germline V gene. CDR3 bases: TGCAGCGTTGGTAACTCCTCCTACAATGAGCAGTTCTTC. It translates to CSVGNSSYNEQFF.

This clone appeared a few times. Different DNA sequences within this sample yield the same CDR3. The V gene is TRBV5-8, the J gene TRBJ2-6; D unresolved. Germline V gene lookup returns CDR1 SGHTS and CDR2 YDEGEE. V lost 2 bases and J lost 0, with 15 bases in between. The CDR3 length is 18 residues. The CDR3 loop is CASSFGSLLISGANVLTF. In DNA form, the CDR3 reads TGTGCCAGCAGCTTCGGGTCCTTACTAATCTCTGGGGCCAACGTCCTGACTTTC.